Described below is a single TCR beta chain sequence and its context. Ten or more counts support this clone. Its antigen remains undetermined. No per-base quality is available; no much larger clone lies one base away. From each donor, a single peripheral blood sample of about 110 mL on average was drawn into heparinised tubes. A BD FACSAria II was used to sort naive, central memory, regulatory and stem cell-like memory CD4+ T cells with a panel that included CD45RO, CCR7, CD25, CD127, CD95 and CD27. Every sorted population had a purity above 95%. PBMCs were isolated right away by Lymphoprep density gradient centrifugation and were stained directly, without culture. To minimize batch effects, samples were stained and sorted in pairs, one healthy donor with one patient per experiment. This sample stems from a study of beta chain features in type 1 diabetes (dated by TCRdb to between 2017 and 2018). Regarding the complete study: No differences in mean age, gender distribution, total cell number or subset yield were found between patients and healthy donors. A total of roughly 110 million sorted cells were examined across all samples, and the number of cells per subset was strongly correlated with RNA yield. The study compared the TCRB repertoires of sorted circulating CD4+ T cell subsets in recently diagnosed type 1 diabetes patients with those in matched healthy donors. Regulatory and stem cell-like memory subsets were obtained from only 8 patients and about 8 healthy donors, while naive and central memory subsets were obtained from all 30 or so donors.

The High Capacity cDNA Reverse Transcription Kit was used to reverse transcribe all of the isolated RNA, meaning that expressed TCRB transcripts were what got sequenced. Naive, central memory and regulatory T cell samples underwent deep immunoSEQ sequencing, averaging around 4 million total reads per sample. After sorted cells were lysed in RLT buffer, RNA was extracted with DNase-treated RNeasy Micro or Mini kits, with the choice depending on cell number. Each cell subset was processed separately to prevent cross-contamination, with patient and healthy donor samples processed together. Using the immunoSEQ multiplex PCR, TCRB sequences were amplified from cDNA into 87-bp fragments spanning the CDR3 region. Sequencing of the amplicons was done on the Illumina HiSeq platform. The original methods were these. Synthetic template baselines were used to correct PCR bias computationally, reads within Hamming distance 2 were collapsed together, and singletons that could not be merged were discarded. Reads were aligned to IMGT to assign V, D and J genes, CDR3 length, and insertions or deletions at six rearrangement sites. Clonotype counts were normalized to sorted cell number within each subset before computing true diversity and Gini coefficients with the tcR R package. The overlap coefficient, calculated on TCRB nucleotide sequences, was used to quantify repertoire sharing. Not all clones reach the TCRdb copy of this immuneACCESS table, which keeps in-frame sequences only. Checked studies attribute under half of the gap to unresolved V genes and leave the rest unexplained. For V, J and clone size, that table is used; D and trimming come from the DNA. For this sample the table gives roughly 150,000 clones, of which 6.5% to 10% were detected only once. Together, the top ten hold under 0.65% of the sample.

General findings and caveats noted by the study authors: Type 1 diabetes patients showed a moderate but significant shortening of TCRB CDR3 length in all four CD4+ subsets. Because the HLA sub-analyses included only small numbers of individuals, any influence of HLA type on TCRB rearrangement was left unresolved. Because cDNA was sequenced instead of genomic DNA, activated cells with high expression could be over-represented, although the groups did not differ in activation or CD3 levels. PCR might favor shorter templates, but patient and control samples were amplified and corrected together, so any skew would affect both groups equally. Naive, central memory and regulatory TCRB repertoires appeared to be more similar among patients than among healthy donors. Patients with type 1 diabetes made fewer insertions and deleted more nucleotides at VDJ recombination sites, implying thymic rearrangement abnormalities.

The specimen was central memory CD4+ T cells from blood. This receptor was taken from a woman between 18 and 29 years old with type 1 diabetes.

Here is the DNA: TGCGCCAGCAGCCAAGGGGGGGCCGGCACAGGGGGAGATACGCAGTATTTT. This encodes CASSQGGAGTGGDTQYF. This chain is built from TRBV4-3 and TRBJ2-3, with TRBD1 identical over 8 junction bases. CDR3 length: 17 amino acids, cysteine to phenylalanine. Only the CDR3 DNA is retained, 51 bases long and in frame from the first base. V is pruned by 1 base and J by 5 bases, leaving 11 bases of the junction without a gene match. Per the germline V gene, LGHNA is the CDR1 and YSLEER is the CDR2.